What follows are 24 T cell receptor beta chains derived from one specimen sequenced in a study of blood T cells in healthy people across ages (dated by TCRdb to about 2015). The library was built by means of 5' RACE. TCRdb records Illumina HiSeq 2500 as the sequencer. A second PCR of about 7 to 12 cycles was run with a J-beta primer mix and a sample-barcoded 5' primer. TCRdb trimmed the raw reads at Q25, called clones with MiXCR and kept productive beta chains. Each CDR3 protein gets just one entry, which takes the most common genes and DNA from the rows behind it. The sample records roughly 830,000 distinct CDR3 sequences, 60% to 80% of which are singletons. Approximately 30% of the sample is held by the ten biggest clonotypes. Material for sequencing was blood. These receptors came from a man aged 30 to 45 in good health.

This clonotype appeared a few times. The gene calls are TRBV6-2 or TRBV6-3 and TRBJ2-7, with D possibly being TRBD2 (5 bases). The J call may be faulty, since TRBJ2-5 better matches the DNA end. This CDR3 spans 13 amino acids. CDR1 is MNHEY, CDR2 SVGEGT, per germline. This CDR3 reads CASSSLDWWTQYF. CDR3 coding DNA: TGTGCCAGCAGTTCTTTGGACTGGTGGACCCAGTACTTC.

The chain recombines TRBV7-2 with TRBJ2-1; possibly TRBD1 for D (5 bases). The V end was cut by 1 base, the J end by 4 bases, with 11 bases between. Germline CDR1 is SGHTA and CDR2 is FQGNSA. The CDR3 length is 15 residues. CDR3 bases: TGTGCCAGCAGCTTAGATTATCAGGGATACAATGAGCAGTTCTTC. As protein: CASSLDYQGYNEQFF.

This clonotype occurred once. The V and J genes are TRBV20-1 and TRBJ2-3, with no clear D. Per the germline V gene, CDR1 is DFQATT and CDR2 is SNEGSKA (reference sequence). The CDR3 loop spans 15 amino acids. Trimming pared 1 base from V and 0 bases from J, leaving 11 bases between. In DNA, the CDR3 is TGCAGTGCTAGAGCTCTAAGGGTTAGCACAGATACGCAGTATTTT. It specifies CSARALRVSTDTQYF.

In the case of this clonotype: One junction end does not reproduce the germline sequence, and a read error may be involved. The V and J genes are TRBV4-2 and TRBJ1-1; D is ambiguous. Germline V gives CDR1 LGHNA, CDR2 YNFKEQ. CDR3 length equals 12 residues. CDR3 coding DNA: TGTGCCAGCAGTCAAGCGGACACTGAAGCTTTCTTT. Translating it yields CASSQADTEAFF.

The V gene is TRBV9, the J gene TRBJ1-2, with 7 bases aligning to TRBD1. The V gene end was trimmed by 3 bases and the J gene end by 8 bases; junction bases not matched to a gene: 10. The CDR3 covers 14 residues. Per germline, CDR1 SGDLS and CDR2 YYNGEE. The DNA for the CDR3 is TGTGCCAGCAGCGAAACGACAGGGAGTAGAGGCTACACCTTC. Its protein product is CASSETTGSRGYTF.

This clonotype was observed once. The chain carries TRBV6-6 and TRBJ1-1, with TRBD1 matching 7 bases. The ends lost 8 bases at V and 1 base at J; junction bases unmatched: 4. The germline V gene encodes CDR1 MNHNY and CDR2 SVGAGI (reference sequence). This CDR3 is built from 13 residues. In DNA, the CDR3 is TGTGCCAGCGAGGGACAGACGAACACTGAAGCTTTCTTT. Translation gives CASEGQTNTEAFF.

V usage is TRBV20-1 and J usage is TRBJ2-3; the D call may be TRBD1 or TRBD2 (5 bases each). CDR3 length: 14 residues. Trimming shortened V by 3 bases and J by 6 bases, and 16 bases separated the two germline ends. Germline CDR1 and CDR2: DFQATT and SNEGSKA (reference sequence). This CDR3 is CSASGAHRSDTQYF. The DNA of the CDR3 is TGCAGTGCTAGCGGGGCGCACCGGTCGGATACGCAGTATTTT.

Of note for this clonotype: The junction shows a germline mismatch at one end, possibly a read error. The chain links TRBV5-1 to TRBJ2-3; a weak D match, TRBD2 (6 bases). CDR1 SGHRS and CDR2 YFSETQ come from the germline V gene. CDR3 size: 14 residues. As DNA, the CDR3 is TGCGCCAGCAACTTGGAGGGGACGTTAGATACGCAGTATTTT. It specifies CASNLEGTLDTQYF.

The chain joins TRBV9 to TRBJ1-4, with TRBD1 as a possible D gene (5 bases). Germline-derived CDR1 and CDR2 are SGDLS and YYNGEE. V shed 7 bases and J shed 6 bases, with 13 bases lying between them. This CDR3 has 13 residues. The CDR3, as DNA: TGTGCCAGCGGCGGGGCGAAGGATGAAAAACTGTTTTTT. It encodes CASGGAKDEKLFF.

The chain employs TRBV7-9 and TRBJ2-5, with a possible D match to TRBD1 (6 bases). CDR1 is SEHNR and CDR2 is FQNEAQ in the germline V gene (reference sequence). Trimming took 5 bases from V and 3 from J, leaving 19 bases between them. The CDR3 is 16 amino acids. The CDR3 spells CASSPGTLPSKETQYF. The CDR3, as DNA: TGTGCCAGCAGCCCTGGGACACTCCCTAGCAAAGAGACCCAGTACTTC.

The chain uses TRBV2 and TRBJ2-5; D uncertain. The CDR3 has 12 residues. Between the trimmed V and J ends, which lost 5 bases and 0 bases, there was a span of 4 bases. From germline, CDR1 is SNHLY and CDR2 FYNNEI. This CDR3 is CASSYYQETQYF. The CDR3 DNA is TGTGCCAGCAGTTACTACCAAGAGACCCAGTACTTC.

The rearrangement uses TRBV7-2 and TRBJ2-1, with D unresolved. V lost 3 bases to trimming and J lost 7 bases, with 10 bases between them. CDR3 length: 13 residues. CDR1 is SGHTA and CDR2 is FQGNSA in the germline V gene. The CDR3 sequence is CASSFNGRNEQFF. The CDR3 coding sequence is TGTGCCAGCAGCTTTAACGGCCGTAATGAGCAGTTCTTC.

This rearrangement joins TRBV27 to TRBJ1-2; 8 nucleotides agree with TRBD1. V lost 2 bases, J lost 8 bases, and 4 bases stayed unmatched. The CDR3 totals 13 residues. Per germline, CDR1 MNHEY and CDR2 SMNVEV (reference sequence). The CDR3 loop is CASSLGRGQGYTF. The DNA for the CDR3 is TGTGCCAGCAGTTTAGGCAGGGGGCAAGGCTACACCTTC.

The J gene is TRBJ1-2, the V gene TRBV4-3, with D possibly TRBD1 on 5 matching bases. The germline V and J ends were trimmed by 3 bases and 6 bases, with 11 bases remaining between them. CDR1 and CDR2 from the germline V gene are LGHNA and YSLEER. The CDR3 sequence is 13 residues long. CDR3 DNA sequence: TGCGCCAGCAGCCACTCTGGGACGGATGGCTACACCTTC. This codes for CASSHSGTDGYTF.

In this sample, this clonotype turned up a few times. The chain links TRBV4-3 to TRBJ2-1, with 10 bases fitting TRBD1. This CDR3 has 17 residues. V lost 0 bases and J lost 8; bases outside the gene matches: 10. The germline V gene encodes CDR1 LGHNA and CDR2 YSLEER. The DNA for the CDR3 is TGCGCCAGCAGCCAAGATCCGGACAGGGGGAGGAATTATGAGCAGTTCTTC. This translates into CASSQDPDRGRNYEQFF.

The chain combines TRBV7-8 with TRBJ2-4, with 7 bases matching TRBD1. Per germline, CDR1 SGHVS and CDR2 FQNEAQ. The CDR3 loop spans 18 amino acids. V lost 4 bases and J lost 0; bases outside the gene matches: 12. CDR3 bases: TGTGCCAGCAGCTCCACGATGGGACAGAATCTAGCCAAAAACATTCAGTACTTC. As protein: CASSSTMGQNLAKNIQYF.

As concerns this clonotype: At one end, the junction sequence differs from germline, possibly due to a read error. The chain has TRBV7-6 and TRBJ1-5, with D tentatively TRBD1 (5 bases). Germline V gene data show CDR1 as SGHVS and CDR2 as FNYEAQ. This CDR3 has 21 amino acids. The CDR3 loop is CASSLAPDSGSSHYSNQPQPF. The CDR3 bases are TGTGCCAGCAGCTTAGCCCCCGACAGTGGGTCGTCACACTATAGCAATCAGCCCCAGCCTTTT.

The chain has TRBV29-1 and TRBJ2-4; D not resolved. This CDR3 region has 13 residues. V was shortened by 6 bases and J by 0 bases, with 9 bases between the two germline ends. Germline V gene data show CDR1 as SQVTM and CDR2 as ANQGSEA. Here the CDR3 reads CSVSTVAKNIQYF. CDR3 nucleotide sequence: TGCAGCGTCTCCACAGTAGCCAAAAACATTCAGTACTTC.

The CDR3 region has the DNA TGTGCCAGCAGCTTAGAAGGGCCCGTAGTAGATACGCAGTATTTT. It is translated as CASSLEGPVVDTQYF. The rearrangement joins TRBV7-9 to TRBJ2-3; D gene uncertain. Trimming took 1 base from V and 5 from J, leaving 13 bases between them. CDR1 is SEHNR, CDR2 FQNEAQ, per germline (reference sequence). This CDR3 spans 15 amino acids.

V and J are TRBV9 and TRBJ2-3, with 10 positions matching TRBD1. This CDR3 is 22 amino acids long. From germline, CDR1 is SGDLS and CDR2 YYNGEE. With V trimmed by 3 bases and J by 0 bases, 22 bases remained unmatched. Written as DNA, the CDR3 is TGTGCCAGCAGCGAAGAGAGGGGTGGACAGGGGGTGGTACTTCCTAGCACAGATACGCAGTATTTT. It specifies CASSEERGGQGVVLPSTDTQYF.

About this clonotype: Compared with germline, one end of the junction differs, possibly owing to a read error. The rearrangement links TRBV11-2 to TRBJ2-5; D call uncertain. CDR3 length: 13 residues. Germline assignment: CDR1 SGHAT and CDR2 FQNNGV. The CDR3 nucleotides read TGTGCCAGCAGATTAGAGTACCAAGAGACCCAGTACTTC. Translating it yields CASRLEYQETQYF.

This sequence joins TRBV7-2 and TRBJ2-4, with 9 bases aligning to TRBD1. The closer fit of TRBJ2-7 to the DNA end suggests the J call may be wrong. Germline V lookup: CDR1 SGHTA, CDR2 FQGNSA. The CDR3 consists of 14 residues. CDR3 protein: CASSENRGLHEQYF. The DNA of the CDR3 is TGTGCCAGCAGTGAGAACAGGGGGCTTCACGAGCAGTACTTC.

The J gene is TRBJ2-2, the V gene TRBV29-1, with TRBD1 matching over 10 bases. CDR3 length: 14 residues. The germline gives CDR1 SQVTM, CDR2 ANQGSEA. J lost 7 bases, V lost 7 bases, and 9 bases had no gene match. The CDR3 nucleotides are TGCAGCGCTGCCCGGACAGGGGGGGACGGGGAGCTGTTTTTT. Protein sequence: CSAARTGGDGELFF.

The rearrangement joins TRBV4-3 to TRBJ2-3; the D is unclear. The CDR3 consists of 14 residues. V lost 1 base and J 10 bases, leaving 15 bases between the germline ends. CDR1 and CDR2 (germline): LGHNA, YSLEER. The chain's CDR3 is CASSQVLPTDAQYF. For the CDR3, the DNA is TGCGCCAGCAGCCAAGTTCTCCCGACGGATGCGCAGTATTTT.